This TCR beta chain comes out of a study of blood T cell repertoires in COVID-19. Study details: Samples of COVID-19 (acute and convalescent) were obtained from the United States, Italy and Spain. From T cells, B-cell-depleted T cells, or PBMCs came the material, which was cDNA or gDNA.

Authors' methods: By means of reference gene primer amplification, nucleated cell counts were estimated. The protocol was immunoSEQ multiplex PCR, while the TCRdb copy is restricted to in-frame clones and leaves out a portion. The V and J calls and the clone size are those of that table, but D and trimming were determined from the DNA. Among 100,000 to 150,000 clones listed, approximately 88% were seen once. The germline V gene has CDR1 SGHTA and CDR2 FQGNSA. There are 15 residues in the CDR3. V lost 5 bases, J lost 5 bases, and 10 bases stayed unmatched. The source material was peripheral blood. This receptor was identified in an elderly woman with acute or convalescent COVID-19. The chain is built from TRBV7-2 and TRBJ1-1; the match to TRBD1 covers 8 bases. CDR3 sequence reads: CASSTRQGSGTEAFF. The CDR3 coding sequence is TGTGCCAGCAGCACCAGACAGGGGTCGGGGACTGAAGCTTTCTTT.